Shown below are 19 T cell receptor beta chains from a single sample sequenced in a study of shared clonotypes between healthy human individuals. Naive CD8 isolation took CD45RO-negative cells positively selected for CCR7 and excluded terminally differentiated effector memory CD45RA+ cells. The assay was immunoSEQ multiplex PCR, and TCRdb's table has in-frame clones only and misses some. The data contain millions of clones, about 95% of them singletons. Specimen: naive CD8+ T cells sorted from blood. Every receptor here comes from a man between 18 and 29 years old in good health.

The rearrangement links TRBV18 to TRBJ2-7, with D unclear. V lost 4 bases to trimming and J lost 0 bases, with 13 bases between them. The CDR3 sequence is 15 residues long. Per the germline V gene, CDR1 is KGHSH and CDR2 is LQKENI. The CDR3 coding sequence is TGTGCCAGCTCACTCGACCGATCGTTCTCCTACGAGCAGTACTTC. It specifies CASSLDRSFSYEQYF.

J is TRBJ2-1 and V is TRBV13; 9 nucleotides match TRBD1. V shed 1 base and J 0 bases; nucleotides not matched to a gene: 4. Germline CDR1 PRHDT, CDR2 FYEKMQ (reference sequence). The CDR3 is 17 residues long. CDR3 protein: CASSLVRQGDSYNEQFF. CDR3 DNA: TGTGCCAGCAGCTTAGTCAGACAGGGGGACTCCTACAATGAGCAGTTCTTC.

The chain links TRBV28 to TRBJ1-4; D not certain. CDR3 length equals 13 residues. Per germline, CDR1 MDHEN and CDR2 SYDVKM. Trimming shortened V by 5 bases and J by 5 bases, and 9 bases separated the two germline ends. The CDR3, as DNA: TGTGCCAGCAGTCAGGAACTAAATGAAAAACTGTTTTTT. It specifies CASSQELNEKLFF.

The chain combines TRBV6-6 with TRBJ1-5, with D unresolved. CDR1 and CDR2 (germline): MNHNY, SVGAGI (reference sequence). Trimming shortened V by 2 bases and J by 9 bases, and 11 bases separated the two germline ends. The CDR3 has 13 amino acids. The CDR3 spells CASSYDGRWPQHF. The CDR3, as DNA: TGTGCCAGCAGTTACGACGGCCGCTGGCCCCAGCATTTT.

The chain recombines TRBV10-3 with TRBJ2-1; no clear D gene. The germline V and J ends were trimmed by 10 bases and 1 base, with 17 bases remaining between them. The germline gives CDR1 ENHRY, CDR2 SYGVKD. CDR3 length: 15 amino acids. The CDR3 bases are TGTGCCACCCTCCCGCCCGGGTATTCCTACAATGAGCAGTTCTTC. Encoded protein: CATLPPGYSYNEQFF.

A note on this clone: One junction end disagrees with the germline gene, perhaps due to a read error. Other DNA sequences in this sample translate to the same CDR3. The chain carries TRBV6-5 and TRBJ2-1; D may be TRBD2 (5 bases). Germline V gives CDR1 MNHEY, CDR2 SVGAGI. The CDR3 runs to 14 residues. The CDR3 DNA reads TGTGCCAGCAGTCCCGGAGGACCCTATAATGAGCAGTTCTTC. Translation: CASSPGGPYNEQFF.

In this sample, this clone turned up a few times. The chain recombines TRBV19 with TRBJ1-2; D gene uncertain. With 5 bases removed from V and 6 bases from J, the gap between germline ends came to 13 bases. The CDR3 totals 13 residues. Germline CDR1 is LNHDA and CDR2 is SQIVND (reference sequence). CDR3 nucleotide sequence: TGTGCCAGTAGTCCAGACGGTACCGATGGCTACACCTTC. This encodes CASSPDGTDGYTF. Full variable domain (remainder filled in from reference TRBV19 and TRBJ1-2): DGGITQSPKYLFRKEGQNVTLSCEQNLNHDAMYWYRQDPGQGLRLIYYSQIVNDFQKGDIAEGYSVSREKKESFPLTVTSAQKNPTAFYLCASSPDGTDGYTFGSGTRLTVV.

The V gene is TRBV6-5, the J gene TRBJ2-1; D is unclear. The V gene's germline CDR1 is MNHEY and CDR2 SVGAGI. V lost 6 bases to trimming and J lost 7 bases, with 13 bases between them. The CDR3 is made up of 13 amino acids. The CDR3 bases are TGTGCCAGCAGCCTACCCCGTGCAAATGAGCAGTTCTTC. This translates into CASSLPRANEQFF.

This clone has only one observation. DNA for the CDR3: TGTGCCAGCAGTTTTCCCACGGAGACTAGAAACACCATATATTTT. Its translation is CASSFPTETRNTIYF. The chain couples TRBV28 to TRBJ1-3; D is ambiguous. CDR3 size: 15 residues. Trimming removed 3 bases at V and 5 bases at J, with 14 bases between. Germline lookup yields CDR1 MDHEN and CDR2 SYDVKM.

V and J are TRBV7-8 and TRBJ2-1, with 9 bases aligning to TRBD2. V dropped 1 base and J dropped 5; count of bases not matched to a gene: 9. In germline, CDR1 is SGHVS, CDR2 FQNEAQ. This CDR3 has 17 residues. The CDR3 DNA follows: TGTGCCAGCAGCTTAGTTATGGCGGGAGGGCCAGACAATGAGCAGTTCTTC. It encodes CASSLVMAGGPDNEQFF.

This clone was counted at least ten times. The genes are TRBV19 and TRBJ1-3; no clear D. The CDR3 loop spans 15 amino acids. CDR1 LNHDA and CDR2 SQIVND come from the germline V gene (reference sequence). Trimming cost V 9 bases and J 0 bases, with 15 bases left between them. In nucleotides, the CDR3 is TGTGCCAGCCGCACAGCACCGGCCTCTGGAAACACCATATATTTT. Translated, it gives CASRTAPASGNTIYF. The variable domain in full, with the rest retrieved from reference TRBV19 and TRBJ1-3, is DGGITQSPKYLFRKEGQNVTLSCEQNLNHDAMYWYRQDPGQGLRLIYYSQIVNDFQKGDIAEGYSVSREKKESFPLTVTSAQKNPTAFYLCASRTAPASGNTIYFGEGSWLTVV.

Regarding this clone: Additional DNA sequences in this sample encode the identical CDR3. V and J are TRBV7-8 and TRBJ2-3; D gene unclear. V dropped 5 bases and J dropped 3 bases, with 6 bases sitting between them. The CDR3 is 12 amino acids. Germline values: CDR1 SGHVS, CDR2 FQNEAQ. The CDR3 nucleotides are TGTGCCAGCAGCCTAGGAACAGATACGCAGTATTTT. Encoded protein: CASSLGTDTQYF.

This chain connects TRBV13 to TRBJ2-2; a possible D gene is TRBD1 (5 bases). Trimming removed 5 bases from V and 11 bases from J, with 15 bases in between. CDR1 and CDR2 from the germline V gene are PRHDT and FYEKMQ (reference sequence). The CDR3 consists of 13 residues. CDR3 bases: TGTGCCAGCAGCATACCCCAGGGCGGCGAGCTGTTTTTT. Protein product: CASSIPQGGELFF.

As concerns this clone: At the DNA level, this CDR3 is encoded by other sequences in the same sample as well. The rearrangement joins TRBV11-2 to TRBJ2-1, with 8 bases identical to TRBD1. CDR3 length: 11 amino acids. Germline V CDR1 and CDR2: SGHAT, FQNNGV. Losses at the gene ends were 6 bases for V and 12 bases for J; bases not matched to a gene: 4. The CDR3 DNA follows: TGTGCCAGCAGTTCCGGACAGGGGCAGTTCTTC. It translates to CASSSGQGQFF. The variable domain in full, with the rest retrieved from reference TRBV11-2 and TRBJ2-1, is EAGVAQSPRYKIIEKRQSVAFWCNPISGHATLYWYQQILGQGPKLLIQFQNNGVVDDSQLPKDRFSAERLKGVDSTLKIQPAKLEDSAVYLCASSSGQGQFFGPGTRLTVL.

V is TRBV27 and J is TRBJ2-1; TRBD2 is a possible D gene (6 bases). This CDR3 is built from 17 residues. Germline loops: CDR1 MNHEY, CDR2 SMNVEV (reference sequence). Trimming cost V 0 bases and J 4 bases, with 16 bases left between them. CDR3 amino acids: CASSLSWRDSHYNEQFF. CDR3 coding DNA: TGTGCCAGCAGTTTATCGTGGCGGGACTCACATTACAATGAGCAGTTCTTC.

The J gene is TRBJ1-6, the V gene TRBV5-4; no firm D call. The CDR3 extends over 15 amino acids. Looked up from germline, CDR1 is SGHNT and CDR2 is YYREEE (reference sequence). V lost 0 bases and J 4 bases, leaving 8 bases between the germline ends. The CDR3 region has the DNA TGTGCCAGCAGCTTGGTGGTGGAGTATAATTCACCCCTCCACTTT. This translates into CASSLVVEYNSPLHF. The full variable domain, completed using reference TRBV5-4 and TRBJ1-6, is ETGVTQSPTHLIKTRGQQVTLRCSSQSGHNTVSWYQQALGQGPQFIFQYYREEENGRGNFPPRFSGLQFPNYSSELNVNALELDDSALYLCASSLVVEYNSPLHFGNGTRLTVT.

The sample holds one count of this clone. The CDR3 nucleotides read TGCGCCAGCAGTGTAGGGGGCCCAGATACGCAGTATTTT. Translation gives CASSVGGPDTQYF. The rearrangement links TRBV10-2 to TRBJ2-3; 7 bases agree with TRBD1. This CDR3 has 13 residues. V shed 4 bases, J shed 4 bases, and the junction held 2 bases outside the gene matches. CDR1 is WSHSY, CDR2 SAAADI, per germline.

The chain has TRBV6-6 and TRBJ1-2, with D maybe TRBD1 (5 bases). Deletions cut 6 bases from V and 4 bases from J, with 9 bases between. Per the germline V gene, CDR1 is MNHNY and CDR2 is SVGAGI (reference sequence). The CDR3 is 12 residues long. CDR3 amino acids: CASRDTLYGYTF. The CDR3 nucleotides are TGTGCCAGCAGGGACACCCTCTATGGCTACACCTTC.

The CDR3 is CASSQLLGPEAFF. The CDR3 DNA reads as TGTGCCAGCAGCCAGTTACTGGGACCTGAAGCTTTCTTT. This chain uses TRBV14 with TRBJ1-1; a weak D match, TRBD1 (5 bases). The CDR3 sequence is 13 residues long. The germline CDR1 and CDR2 sequences are SGHDN and FVKESK. Trimming shortened V by 3 bases and J by 6 bases, and 11 bases separated the two germline ends.